The TCR beta chain under discussion was sequenced for a study of PD-1 blockade in classical Hodgkin lymphoma. Overall study results and limits: Those achieving complete response showed baseline diversity like newly diagnosed patients. As was reported, newly diagnosed patients showed lower baseline TCR diversity than healthy donors did. Nothing has yet pinned down what causes the repertoire differences, possibly disease activity or prior therapy. Significantly greater TCR diversity emerged by C4D1 in CD4+ cells but not CD8+ cells.

Brentuximab vedotin exposure varied, and every patient relapsed after autologous stem cell transplantation. In regard to this clone: The antigen is undetermined.

The method was immunoSEQ multiplex PCR; TCRdb's version includes in-frame clones alone and lacks a portion of them. The table has about 54,000 clones, about 91% seen once; the top ten hold roughly a tenth. The sequence came from a human donor with classical Hodgkin lymphoma. Sequenced material: peripheral blood mononuclear cells (PBMCs), taken before the second cycle of nivolumab.

The CDR3 loop reads CASSYSGGVVYEQYF. The CDR3 coding sequence is TGTGCCAGCAGTTACTCAGGGGGGGTGGTGTACGAGCAGTACTTC. V is TRBV6-5 and J is TRBJ2-7, with D perhaps matching TRBD2 (7 bases). The CDR3 totals 15 residues. Trimming pared 0 bases from V and 4 bases from J, leaving 13 bases between. CDR1 and CDR2 (germline): MNHEY, SVGAGI.